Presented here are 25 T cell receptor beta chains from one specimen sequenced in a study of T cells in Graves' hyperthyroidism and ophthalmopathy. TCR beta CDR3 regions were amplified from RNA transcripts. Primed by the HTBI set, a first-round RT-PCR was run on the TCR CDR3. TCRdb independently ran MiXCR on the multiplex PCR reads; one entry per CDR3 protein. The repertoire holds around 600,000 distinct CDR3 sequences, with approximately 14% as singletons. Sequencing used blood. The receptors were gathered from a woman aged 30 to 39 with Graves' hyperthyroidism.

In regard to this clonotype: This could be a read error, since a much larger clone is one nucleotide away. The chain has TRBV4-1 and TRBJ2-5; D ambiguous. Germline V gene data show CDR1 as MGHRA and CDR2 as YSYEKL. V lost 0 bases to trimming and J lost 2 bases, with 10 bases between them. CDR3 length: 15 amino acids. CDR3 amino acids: CASSQDLRRQETQYF. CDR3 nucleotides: TGCGCCAGCAGCCAAGATCTGCGGCGACAAGAGACCCAGTACTTC.

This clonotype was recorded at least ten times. The CDR3 is CASSLFDSGSYNEQFF. In nucleotides, the CDR3 is TGCGCCAGCAGCTTGTTTGACAGCGGCTCCTACAATGAGCAGTTCTTC. The V gene is TRBV5-1, the J gene TRBJ2-1; D possibly matches TRBD1 or TRBD2 (5 bases each). CDR1 and CDR2 from the germline V gene are SGHRS and YFSETQ. V shed 1 base and J shed 0 bases, with 11 bases lying between them. This CDR3 comprises 16 residues.

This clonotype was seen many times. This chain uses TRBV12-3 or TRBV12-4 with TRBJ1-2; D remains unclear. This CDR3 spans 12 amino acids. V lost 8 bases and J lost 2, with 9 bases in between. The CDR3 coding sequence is TGTGCCAGCGGGTCCCTAAACTATGGCTACACCTTC. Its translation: CASGSLNYGYTF.

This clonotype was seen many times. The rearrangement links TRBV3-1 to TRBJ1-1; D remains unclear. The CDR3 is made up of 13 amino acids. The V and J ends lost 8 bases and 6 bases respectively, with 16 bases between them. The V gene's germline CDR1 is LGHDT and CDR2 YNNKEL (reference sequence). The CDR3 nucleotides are TGTGCCAGCGGACCCGTCGGAGTCCCTGAAGCTTTCTTT. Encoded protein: CASGPVGVPEAFF.

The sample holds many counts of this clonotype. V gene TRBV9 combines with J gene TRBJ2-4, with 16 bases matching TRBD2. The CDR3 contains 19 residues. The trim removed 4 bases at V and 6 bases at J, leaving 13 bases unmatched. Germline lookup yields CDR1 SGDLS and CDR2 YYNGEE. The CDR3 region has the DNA TGTGCCAGCAGCCCTATACCGGGACTAGCGGGAGGGGGTGGAAACATTCAGTACTTC. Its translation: CASSPIPGLAGGGGNIQYF.

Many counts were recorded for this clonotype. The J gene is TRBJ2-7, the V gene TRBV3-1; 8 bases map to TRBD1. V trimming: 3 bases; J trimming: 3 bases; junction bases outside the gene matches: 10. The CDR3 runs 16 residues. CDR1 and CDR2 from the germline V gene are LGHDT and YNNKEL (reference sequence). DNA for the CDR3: TGTGCCAGCAGCCAGTATGGCGGACAGGGAGGCTACGAGCAGTACTTC. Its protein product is CASSQYGGQGGYEQYF.

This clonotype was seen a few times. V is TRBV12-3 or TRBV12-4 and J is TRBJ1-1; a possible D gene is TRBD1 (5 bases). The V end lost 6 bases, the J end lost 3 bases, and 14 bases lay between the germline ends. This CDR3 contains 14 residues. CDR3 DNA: TGTGCCAGCAGCGACAGCTACATGGACACTGAAGCTTTCTTT. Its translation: CASSDSYMDTEAFF.

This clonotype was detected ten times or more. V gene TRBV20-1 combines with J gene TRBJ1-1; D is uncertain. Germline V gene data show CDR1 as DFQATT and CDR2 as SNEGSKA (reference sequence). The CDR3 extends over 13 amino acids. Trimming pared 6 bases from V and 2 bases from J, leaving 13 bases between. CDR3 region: CSAASRDNTEAFF. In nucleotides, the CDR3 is TGCAGTGCCGCCTCACGGGATAACACTGAAGCTTTCTTT.

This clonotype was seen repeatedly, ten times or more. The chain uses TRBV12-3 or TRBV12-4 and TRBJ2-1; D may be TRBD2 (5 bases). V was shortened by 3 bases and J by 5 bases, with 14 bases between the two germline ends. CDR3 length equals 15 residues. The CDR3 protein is CASSFSLAVNNEQFF. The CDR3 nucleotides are TGTGCCAGCAGTTTCTCGCTAGCCGTAAACAATGAGCAGTTCTTC.

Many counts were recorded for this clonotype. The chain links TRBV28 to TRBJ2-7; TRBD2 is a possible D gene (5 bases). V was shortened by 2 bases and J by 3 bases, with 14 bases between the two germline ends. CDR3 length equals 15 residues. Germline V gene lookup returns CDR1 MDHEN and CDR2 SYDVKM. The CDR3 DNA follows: TGTGCCAGCAGTTTAATAGGAACGGGAAACTACGAGCAGTACTTC. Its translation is CASSLIGTGNYEQYF.

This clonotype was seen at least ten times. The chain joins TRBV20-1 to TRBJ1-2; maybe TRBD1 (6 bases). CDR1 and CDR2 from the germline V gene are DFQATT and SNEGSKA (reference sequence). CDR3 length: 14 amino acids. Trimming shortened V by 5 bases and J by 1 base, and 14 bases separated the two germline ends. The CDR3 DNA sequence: TGCAGTGCTTTAGACAGGAAATTTAACTATGGCTACACCTTC. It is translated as CSALDRKFNYGYTF.

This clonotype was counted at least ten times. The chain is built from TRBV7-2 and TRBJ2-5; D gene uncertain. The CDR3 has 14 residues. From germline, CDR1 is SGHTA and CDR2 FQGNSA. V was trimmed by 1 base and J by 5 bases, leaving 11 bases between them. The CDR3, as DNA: TGTGCCAGCAGCTTAGGATTTTCAAGGGAGACCCAGTACTTC. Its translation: CASSLGFSRETQYF.

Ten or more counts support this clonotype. The CDR3 sequence is CASSEGQGYQPQHF. In nucleotides, the CDR3 is TGTGCCAGCAGTGAAGGACAGGGATATCAGCCCCAGCATTTT. The V call is TRBV2, the J call TRBJ1-5, with 7 bases identical to TRBD1. The J segment lost 5 bases and the V segment lost 1 base, leaving 2 bases of the junction unmatched. This CDR3 contains 14 residues. CDR1 is SNHLY, CDR2 FYNNEI, per germline.

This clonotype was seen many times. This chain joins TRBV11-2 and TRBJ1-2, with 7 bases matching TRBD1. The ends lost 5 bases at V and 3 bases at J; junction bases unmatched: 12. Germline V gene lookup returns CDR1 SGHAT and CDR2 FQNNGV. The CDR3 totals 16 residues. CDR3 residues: CASSPGTVVFDYGYTF. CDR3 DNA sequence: TGTGCCAGCAGCCCCGGGACAGTTGTCTTCGACTATGGCTACACCTTC.

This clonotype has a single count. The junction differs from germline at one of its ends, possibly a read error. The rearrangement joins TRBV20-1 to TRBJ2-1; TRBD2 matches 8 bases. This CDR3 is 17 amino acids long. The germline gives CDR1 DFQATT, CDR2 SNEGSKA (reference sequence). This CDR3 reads CSASQGLSGSSYNEQLF. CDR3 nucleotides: TGCAGTGCGAGCCAAGGATTAAGCGGGAGCTCCTACAATGAGCAGCTCTTC.

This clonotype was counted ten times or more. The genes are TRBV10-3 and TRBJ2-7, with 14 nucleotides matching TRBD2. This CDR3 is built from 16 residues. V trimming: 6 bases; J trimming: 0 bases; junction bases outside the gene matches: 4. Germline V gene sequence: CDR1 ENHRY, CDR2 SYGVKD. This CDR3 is CAISRTSGRHSYEQYF. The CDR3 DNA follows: TGTGCCATCAGCCGGACTAGCGGGAGGCACTCCTACGAGCAGTACTTC.

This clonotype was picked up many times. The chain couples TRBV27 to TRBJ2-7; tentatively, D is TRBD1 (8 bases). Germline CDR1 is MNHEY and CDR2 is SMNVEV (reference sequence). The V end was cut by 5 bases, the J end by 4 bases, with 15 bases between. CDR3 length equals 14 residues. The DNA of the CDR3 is TGTGCCAGCAGTCACAGGGGGGGAAGGTACGAGCAGTACTTC. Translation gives CASSHRGGRYEQYF.

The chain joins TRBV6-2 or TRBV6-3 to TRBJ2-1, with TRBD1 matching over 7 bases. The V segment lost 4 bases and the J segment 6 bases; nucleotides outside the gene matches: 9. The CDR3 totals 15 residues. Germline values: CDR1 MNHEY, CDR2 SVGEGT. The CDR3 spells CASSSSGTVLNEQFF. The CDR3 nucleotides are TGTGCCAGCAGTTCATCCGGGACAGTACTCAATGAGCAGTTCTTC.

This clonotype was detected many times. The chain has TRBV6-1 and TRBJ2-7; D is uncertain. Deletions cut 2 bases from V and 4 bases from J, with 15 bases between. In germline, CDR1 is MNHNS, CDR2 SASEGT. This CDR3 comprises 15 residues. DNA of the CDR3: TGTGCCAGCAGTGAAAAGGGTTCTCCCCCGTACGAGCAGTACTTC. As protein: CASSEKGSPPYEQYF.

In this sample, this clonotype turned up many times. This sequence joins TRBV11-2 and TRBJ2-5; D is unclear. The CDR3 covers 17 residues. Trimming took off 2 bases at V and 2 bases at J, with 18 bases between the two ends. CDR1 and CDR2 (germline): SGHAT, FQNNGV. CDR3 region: CASSLRMGNGGQETQYF. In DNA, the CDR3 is TGTGCCAGCAGCTTAAGAATGGGGAATGGCGGACAAGAGACCCAGTACTTC. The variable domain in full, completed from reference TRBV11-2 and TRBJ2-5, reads EAGVAQSPRYKIIEKRQSVAFWCNPISGHATLYWYQQILGQGPKLLIQFQNNGVVDDSQLPKDRFSAERLKGVDSTLKIQPAKLEDSAVYLCASSLRMGNGGQETQYFGPGTRLLVL.

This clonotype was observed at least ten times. The CDR3 protein is CASKEVGGAAREQYF. In nucleotides, the CDR3 is TGTGCCAGCAAAGAGGTCGGGGGAGCGGCCCGGGAGCAGTACTTC. The V and J genes are TRBV2 and TRBJ2-7; perhaps TRBD2 as D (6 bases). V shed 7 bases and J shed 7 bases, with 23 bases lying between them. CDR3 length: 15 residues. Germline V gives CDR1 SNHLY, CDR2 FYNNEI. Looking up the rest from reference TRBV2 and TRBJ2-7 gives the full variable domain: EPEVTQTPSHQVTQMGQEVILRCVPISNHLYFYWYRQILGQKVEFLVSFYNNEISEKSEIFDDQFSVERPDGSNFTLKIRSTKLEDSAMYFCASKEVGGAAREQYFGPGTRLTVT.

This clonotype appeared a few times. The CDR3 spells CASSYSFNQPQHF. The CDR3 DNA reads TGTGCCAGCAGTTACAGCTTCAATCAGCCCCAGCATTTT. V is TRBV27 and J is TRBJ1-5, with D hard to call. The germline V gene encodes CDR1 MNHEY and CDR2 SMNVEV (reference sequence). This CDR3 is built from 13 residues. Trimming left V 4 bases short and J 3 bases short, with 7 bases between.

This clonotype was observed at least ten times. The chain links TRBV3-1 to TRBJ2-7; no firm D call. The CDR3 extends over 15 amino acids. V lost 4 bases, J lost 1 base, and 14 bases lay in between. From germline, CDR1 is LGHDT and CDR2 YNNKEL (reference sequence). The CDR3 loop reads CASSLRRTQSYEQYF. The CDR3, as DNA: TGTGCCAGCAGCCTTCGCCGGACCCAATCCTACGAGCAGTACTTC.

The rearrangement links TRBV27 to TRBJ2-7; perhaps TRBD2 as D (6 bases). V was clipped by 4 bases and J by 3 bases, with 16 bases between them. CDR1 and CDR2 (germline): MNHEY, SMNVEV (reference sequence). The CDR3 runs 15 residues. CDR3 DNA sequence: TGTGCCAGCAGTTCCCGGGACTGGGACGGCTACGAGCAGTACTTC. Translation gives CASSSRDWDGYEQYF.

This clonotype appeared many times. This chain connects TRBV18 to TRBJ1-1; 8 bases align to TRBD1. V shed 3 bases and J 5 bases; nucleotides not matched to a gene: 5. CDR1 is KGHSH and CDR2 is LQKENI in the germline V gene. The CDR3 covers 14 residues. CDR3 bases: TGTGCCAGCTCACCGCAGGGGGCAGGTACTGAAGCTTTCTTT. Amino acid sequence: CASSPQGAGTEAFF.